The entry below gives a single T cell receptor beta chain sequence along with its context. It has no known antigen specificity. No quality values exist for individual bases; no much larger clone is one base distant. TCRbeta CDR3 regions were amplified from genomic DNA using the immunoSEQ Assay, a bias-controlled multiplex PCR. The paper's processing steps were these. Within the assay, amplification of reference gene primers was used to estimate how many nucleated cells each sample contained. To quantify the absolute abundance of each unique TCRbeta CDR3 rearrangement, sequence reads were collapsed and filtered. For each sample, productive Simpson clonality was calculated as the square root of Simpson's diversity index across productive rearrangements. In TCRdb, the immuneACCESS table is reduced to in-frame sequences with V and J assigned. These tables do not hold every clone; where another copy was compared, an unresolved V gene accounts for under half, and the others remain unexplained. Clone size and the V and J calls come from that table; the DNA yielded D and trimming. This sample holds about 80,000 clones; approximately 80% were observed only once. 12% of the sample belongs to the ten largest clones.

V is pruned by 5 bases and J by 8 bases, leaving 13 bases of the junction without a gene match. From the cysteine up to the phenylalanine, the CDR3 has a length of 16 residues. Only the CDR3 portion is preserved as DNA: 48 bases, with reading frame beginning at the first base. CDR1 and CDR2, looked up from the germline V gene, are SGHTA and FQGTGA. Each collaborating institution followed its own protocols to collect whole blood in K2EDTA tubes. For TCRbeta analysis, collaborator samples were shipped as frozen whole blood, as isolated PBMCs, or as DNA extracted from either sample type. The data were taken from a study of blood T cell repertoires in COVID-19 (dated by TCRdb to about 2020). At the level of the whole study: Samples covering the acute and convalescent phases of COVID-19 were provided by collaborators in the United States, Italy and Spain. The samples were drawn from two sources: the first 160 participants of the ongoing ImmuneRACE study, and 1,200 or so subjects contributed by 6 global collaborators. Subjects who had been exposed to COVID-19, were actively infected with it, or had recovered from it provided the deeply sampled blood TCRbeta repertoires that made up the dataset. The material from the prospective study consisted of cDNA or gDNA derived from T cells, B-cell-depleted T cells, or PBMCs. The repertoires were released in a freely available public database meant as a resource for research on the immune response to SARS-CoV-2. Sample metadata almost always included a de-identified subject ID, COVID-19 status, age in years and sex. Where HLA class I and class II types were available, the types were taken from metadata supplied by the sample provider, not from assay-based typing. Points the paper makes about the study in general: Clinical and demographic metadata were provided uncurated, with the amount varying by source and participant.

The chain is assembled from TRBV7-3 and TRBJ2-1; 9 middle bases align to TRBD2. This receptor was identified in a man older than 75 with acute or convalescent COVID-19. The specimen was peripheral blood. CDR3 protein: CASSPSSGGGADEQFF. The bases read TGTGCCAGCAGCCCCTCCTCGGGCGGGGGGGCCGATGAGCAGTTCTTC.